A single sample gave rise to the 24 T cell receptor beta chains below, sequenced in a study of shared T cell receptors in the human thymus. Sequenced by immunoSEQ multiplex PCR; TCRdb stores in-frame clones only, minus some. Of 700,000 or so clones listed, around 85% are singletons. These same records also appear under a second study, on human thymus T cells.

Source material: thymocytes. The receptors were sampled from a girl less than two years old with a congenital heart defect.

CDR3 DNA sequence: TGTGCCAGCAGTTTATGCCCACCGGGGAAATATTCCTACAATGAGCAGTTCTTC. The encoded protein is CASSLCPPGKYSYNEQFF. J is TRBJ2-1 and V is TRBV28, with D perhaps matching TRBD2 (5 bases). The CDR3 is made up of 18 amino acids. The germline V gene has CDR1 MDHEN and CDR2 SYDVKM. Deletions cut 0 bases from V and 1 base from J, with 16 bases between. The whole variable domain, filled in from reference TRBV28 and TRBJ2-1, reads DVKVTQSSRYLVKRTGEKVFLECVQDMDHENMFWYRQDPGLGLRLIYFSYDVKMKEKGDIPEGYSVSREKKERFSLILESASTNQTSMYLCASSLCPPGKYSYNEQFFGPGTRLTVL.

This clone was observed a handful of times. This chain links TRBV7-3 with TRBJ2-6; D may be TRBD1 (6 bases). Between the trimmed V and J ends, which lost 5 bases and 0 bases, there was a span of 20 bases. Germline CDR1 and CDR2: SGHTA and FQGTGA. The CDR3 loop spans 19 amino acids. The CDR3 here is CASSHPRQGLPSGANVLTF. In DNA form, the CDR3 reads TGTGCCAGCAGCCACCCGCGGCAGGGGCTCCCCTCTGGGGCCAACGTCCTGACTTTC.

In its sample, this clone was seen once. The V and J genes are TRBV19 and TRBJ2-5; tentative D call: TRBD1 (5 bases). Germline lookup yields CDR1 LNHDA and CDR2 SQIVND (reference sequence). The CDR3 length is 13 residues. The germline V and J ends were trimmed by 8 bases and 4 bases, with 14 bases remaining between them. CDR3 sequence (DNA): TGTGCCAGTTTAGGGGTGGGGTTAGAGACCCAGTACTTC. Its protein product is CASLGVGLETQYF.

This clone has only a few counts. The J gene is TRBJ2-3, the V gene TRBV9, with 9 bases lining up with TRBD2. This CDR3 is 17 amino acids long. Germline trimming cut 3 bases from V and 2 bases from J; bases unmatched to any gene: 10. Per the germline V gene, CDR1 is SGDLS and CDR2 is YYNGEE. In nucleotides, the CDR3 is TGTGCCAGCAGCGGAACGACTAGCGGTGAATACACAGATACGCAGTATTTT. It codes for CASSGTTSGEYTDTQYF. The variable domain in full, completed from reference TRBV9 and TRBJ2-3, reads DSGVTQTPKHLITATGQRVTLRCSPRSGDLSVYWYQQSLDQGLQFLIQYYNGEERAKGNILERFSAQQFPDLHSELNLSSLELGDSALYFCASSGTTSGEYTDTQYFGPGTRLTVL.

The chain has TRBV29-1 and TRBJ1-4; TRBD1 is a possible D gene (6 bases). The CDR3 has 14 residues. Germline lookup yields CDR1 SQVTM and CDR2 ANQGSEA. Deletions cut 5 bases from V and 4 bases from J, with 14 bases between. CDR3 DNA sequence: TGCAGCGTTCAACAGGGCCGAGGTAATGAAAAACTGTTTTTT. This sequence encodes CSVQQGRGNEKLFF.

The chain is built from TRBV12-5 and TRBJ1-1; TRBD1 aligns across 8 bases. The junction had 8 bases not matched to a gene; V was cut back by 4 bases and J by 4 bases. Per the germline V gene, CDR1 is LGHNT and CDR2 is FRNRAP. This CDR3 is built from 15 residues. CDR3 bases: TGTGCTAGTGGTTACCGACAGGACAGGGCCACTGAAGCTTTCTTT. Amino acids: CASGYRQDRATEAFF. Combining the CDR3 with reference TRBV12-5 and TRBJ1-1 gives the whole variable domain DARVTQTPRHKVTEMGQEVTMRCQPILGHNTVFWYRQTMMQGLELLAYFRNRAPLDDSGMPKDRFSAEMPDATLATLKIQPSEPRDSAVYFCASGYRQDRATEAFFGQGTRLTVV.

The chain couples TRBV6-1 to TRBJ1-5; 7 nucleotides line up with TRBD1. Per the germline V gene, CDR1 is MNHNS and CDR2 is SASEGT. The CDR3 extends over 12 amino acids. Trimming at V came to 6 bases and at J to 15 bases, leaving 11 bases not matched to a gene. This CDR3 is CASRAQGRMGHF. CDR3 coding DNA: TGTGCCAGCAGGGCACAGGGGAGGATGGGGCATTTT.

The V and J genes are TRBV4-1 and TRBJ2-4, with D possibly matching TRBD1 (5 bases). The V end was cut by 1 base, the J end by 6 bases, with 25 bases between. CDR1 and CDR2 from the germline V gene are MGHRA and YSYEKL. The CDR3 extends over 19 amino acids. The CDR3 reads CASSQGDGETSTGANIQYF. As DNA, the CDR3 is TGCGCCAGCAGCCAAGGGGATGGTGAGACCTCGACTGGGGCAAACATTCAGTACTTC.

The V gene is TRBV6-1, the J gene TRBJ1-1; 11 nucleotides agree with TRBD1. V gave up 2 bases and J gave up 1 base; unmatched junction bases: 15. In germline, CDR1 is MNHNS, CDR2 SASEGT. The CDR3 runs to 20 residues. The CDR3 DNA reads as TGTGCCAGCAGTGAAACGGGACAGGGGGAAGTTTTAGTTGGGAACACTGAAGCTTTCTTT. This sequence encodes CASSETGQGEVLVGNTEAFF.

The chain joins TRBV4-3 to TRBJ1-2; 10 bases are shared with TRBD1. Per germline, CDR1 LGHNA and CDR2 YSLEER. Germline trimming cut 0 bases from V and 4 bases from J; bases unmatched to any gene: 8. The CDR3 has 17 residues. The CDR3 DNA follows: TGCGCCAGCAGCCAAGAGTCGACAGGGGGCTACCTCTATGGCTACACCTTC. This gives the protein CASSQESTGGYLYGYTF.

The chain links TRBV11-3 to TRBJ2-1; the match to TRBD2 covers 9 bases. The V and J ends lost 6 bases and 0 bases, in that order; junction bases with no gene match: 9. Germline CDR1 is SGHNT and CDR2 is YENEEA. The CDR3 is 17 residues long. As DNA, the CDR3 is TGTGCCAGCAGTCAAGGAGCGGGGGGAAGCTCCTACAATGAGCAGTTCTTC. It yields the protein CASSQGAGGSSYNEQFF.

The chain uses TRBV5-1 and TRBJ1-1; possibly TRBD1 for D (5 bases). The germline V and J ends were trimmed by 4 bases and 6 bases, with 13 bases remaining between them. This CDR3 region has 13 residues. Germline CDR1 reads SGHRS; CDR2 reads YFSETQ. The CDR3 is CASSPSVGPEAFF. In DNA, the CDR3 is TGCGCCAGCAGCCCTAGCGTGGGACCTGAAGCTTTCTTT.

Of note for this clone: In the same sample, other DNA sequences code for this CDR3. The rearrangement uses TRBV28 and TRBJ2-7; 9 bases fit TRBD1. CDR1 is MDHEN and CDR2 is SYDVKM in the germline V gene. After removal of 7 bases from V and 6 bases from J, the junction contained 10 bases not matched to a gene. CDR3 length: 14 residues. CDR3 protein: CASTWGTGLTEQYF. Here the CDR3 DNA reads TGTGCCAGCACCTGGGGGACAGGGTTAACCGAGCAGTACTTC.

The rearrangement links TRBV14 to TRBJ1-6; D is possibly TRBD1 (5 bases). CDR3 length: 17 residues. Trimming took 0 bases from V and 0 from J, leaving 9 bases between them. The germline CDR1 and CDR2 sequences are SGHDN and FVKESK. The CDR3 loop is CASSQDWGVSYNSPLHF. CDR3 bases: TGTGCCAGCAGCCAAGATTGGGGGGTCTCCTATAATTCACCCCTCCACTTT.

This chain uses TRBV11-2 with TRBJ2-5; D possibly corresponds to TRBD1 (5 bases). Germline-derived CDR1 and CDR2 are SGHAT and FQNNGV. The V end was cut by 2 bases, the J end by 5 bases, with 9 bases between. This CDR3 comprises 13 residues. CDR3 nucleotides: TGTGCCAGCAGCTTAAGGGGTCATGAGACCCAGTACTTC. Protein sequence: CASSLRGHETQYF. Looking up the rest from reference TRBV11-2 and TRBJ2-5 gives the full variable domain: EAGVAQSPRYKIIEKRQSVAFWCNPISGHATLYWYQQILGQGPKLLIQFQNNGVVDDSQLPKDRFSAERLKGVDSTLKIQPAKLEDSAVYLCASSLRGHETQYFGPGTRLLVL.

The sample holds a few counts of this clone. The chain links TRBV19 to TRBJ1-5; the D is unclear. The CDR3 contains 14 residues. V shed 7 bases and J shed 7 bases, with 17 bases lying between them. The germline gives CDR1 LNHDA, CDR2 SQIVND (reference sequence). The CDR3 nucleotides read TGTGCCAGTATGGTCGGAGGGCAGCGACAGCCCCAGCATTTT. Its protein product is CASMVGGQRQPQHF. Full variable domain (missing parts from reference TRBV19 and TRBJ1-5): DGGITQSPKYLFRKEGQNVTLSCEQNLNHDAMYWYRQDPGQGLRLIYYSQIVNDFQKGDIAEGYSVSREKKESFPLTVTSAQKNPTAFYLCASMVGGQRQPQHFGDGTRLSIL.

CDR3 DNA sequence: TGTGCCAGCAGGACAGTAAACACTGAAGCTTTCTTT. Protein product: CASRTVNTEAFF. The chain carries TRBV6-5 and TRBJ1-1; D might be TRBD1 (5 bases). Trimming shortened V by 6 bases and J by 2 bases, and 7 bases separated the two germline ends. The CDR3 covers 12 residues. CDR1 is MNHEY, CDR2 SVGAGI, per germline.

This rearrangement joins TRBV19 to TRBJ1-1, with D hard to call. The germline V gene has CDR1 LNHDA and CDR2 SQIVND (reference sequence). The length of the CDR3 is 13 residues. V lost 7 bases and J 1 base, leaving 10 bases between the germline ends. The CDR3 loop reads CASNAGGNTEAFF. The CDR3 bases are TGTGCCAGTAATGCCGGCGGGAACACTGAAGCTTTCTTT.

The rearrangement links TRBV5-1 to TRBJ1-1; TRBD1 aligns across 7 bases. This CDR3 is built from 13 residues. The germline V gene encodes CDR1 SGHRS and CDR2 YFSETQ. The V segment lost 4 bases and the J segment 14 bases; nucleotides outside the gene matches: 14. CDR3 DNA sequence: TGCGCCAGCAGCCGACTGACGGGAGGGGGCGCGTTCTTT. It is translated as CASSRLTGGGAFF. The variable domain in full, completed from reference TRBV5-1 and TRBJ1-1, reads KAGVTQTPRYLIKTRGQQVTLSCSPISGHRSVSWYQQTPGQGLQFLFEYFSETQRNKGNFPGRFSGRQFSNSRSEMNVSTLELGDSALYLCASSRLTGGGAFFGQGTRLTVV.

V gene TRBV7-6 combines with J gene TRBJ2-7; 8 positions agree with TRBD1. CDR3 length: 15 amino acids. Germline CDR1 reads SGHVS; CDR2 reads FNYEAQ. J was trimmed by 1 base and V by 5 bases; bases with no gene match: 7. CDR3 nucleotides: TGTGCCAGCAGCCTAAACAGGGGGATATCCTACGAGCAGTACTTC. Translation gives CASSLNRGISYEQYF.

The V gene is TRBV4-2, the J gene TRBJ1-5; D is uncertain. V lost 4 bases to trimming and J lost 1 base, with 17 bases between them. The CDR3 covers 17 residues. The germline V gene has CDR1 LGHNA and CDR2 YNFKEQ. CDR3 sequence reads: CASSPSFLGLSNQPQHF. Written as DNA, the CDR3 is TGTGCCAGCAGCCCTTCGTTTCTAGGACTGAGCAATCAGCCCCAGCATTTT.

This clone was seen once. The chain uses TRBV14 and TRBJ2-7; D ambiguous. Per the germline V gene, CDR1 is SGHDN and CDR2 is FVKESK. The CDR3 is 13 amino acids. Trimming stripped 4 bases from V and 3 bases from J, with 10 bases between. CDR3 amino acids: CASSLVMFYEQYF. The CDR3 DNA reads as TGTGCCAGCAGCCTAGTCATGTTCTACGAGCAGTACTTC.

V gene TRBV28 combines with J gene TRBJ2-7, with D possibly being TRBD1 (5 bases). The CDR3 has 15 residues. Per germline, CDR1 MDHEN and CDR2 SYDVKM. V shed 4 bases and J shed 4 bases, with 17 bases lying between them. CDR3 bases: TGTGCCAGCAGTTCAAAGACAGCCAAAGCTTACGAGCAGTACTTC. It is translated as CASSSKTAKAYEQYF.

Only a few counts were recorded for this clone. The chain links TRBV5-1 to TRBJ1-1; 12 bases agree with TRBD1. V trimming: 3 bases; J trimming: 3 bases; junction bases outside the gene matches: 9. CDR3 size: 17 residues. Germline V CDR1 and CDR2: SGHRS, YFSETQ. The CDR3 nucleotides read TGCGCCAGCAGCTCTGGTGGGACAGGGGGCGTCGACACTGAAGCTTTCTTT. Translated, it gives CASSSGGTGGVDTEAFF.